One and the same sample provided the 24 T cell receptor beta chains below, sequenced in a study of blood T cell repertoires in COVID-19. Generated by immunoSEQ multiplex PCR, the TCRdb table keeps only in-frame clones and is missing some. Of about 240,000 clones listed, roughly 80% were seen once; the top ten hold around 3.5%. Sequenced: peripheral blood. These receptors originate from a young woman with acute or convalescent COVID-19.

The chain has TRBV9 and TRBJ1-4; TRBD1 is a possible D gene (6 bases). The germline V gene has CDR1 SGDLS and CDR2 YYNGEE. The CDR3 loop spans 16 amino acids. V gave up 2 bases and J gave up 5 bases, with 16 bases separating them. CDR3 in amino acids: CASSVSPGHLNEKLFF. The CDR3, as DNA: TGTGCCAGCAGCGTCTCTCCGGGACATTTAAATGAAAAACTGTTTTTT.

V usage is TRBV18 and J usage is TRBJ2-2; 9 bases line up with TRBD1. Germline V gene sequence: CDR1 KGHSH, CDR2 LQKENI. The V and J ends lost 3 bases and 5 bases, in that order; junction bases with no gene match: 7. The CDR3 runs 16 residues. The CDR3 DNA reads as TGTGCCAGCTCACCTTCTCGGACAGGGGTAACCGGGGAGCTGTTTTTT. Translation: CASSPSRTGVTGELFF.

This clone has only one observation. Written as DNA, the CDR3 is TGTGCCAGCGGGGAGAAAGGGATCCGACCCCACAATGAGCAGTTCTTC. Its translation: CASGEKGIRPHNEQFF. The genes are TRBV27 and TRBJ2-1, with TRBD2 as a possible D gene (5 bases). CDR3 length: 16 residues. The germline V and J ends were trimmed by 8 bases and 5 bases, with 22 bases remaining between them. Looked up from germline, CDR1 is MNHEY and CDR2 is SMNVEV (reference sequence).

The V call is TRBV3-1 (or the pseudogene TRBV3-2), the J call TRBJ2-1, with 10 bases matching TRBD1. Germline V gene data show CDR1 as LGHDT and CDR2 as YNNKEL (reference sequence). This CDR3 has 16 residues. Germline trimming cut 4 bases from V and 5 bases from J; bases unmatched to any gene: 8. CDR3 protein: CASSRIRGTGDNEQFF. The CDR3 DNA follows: TGTGCCAGCAGCCGGATTAGGGGGACAGGGGACAATGAGCAGTTCTTC.

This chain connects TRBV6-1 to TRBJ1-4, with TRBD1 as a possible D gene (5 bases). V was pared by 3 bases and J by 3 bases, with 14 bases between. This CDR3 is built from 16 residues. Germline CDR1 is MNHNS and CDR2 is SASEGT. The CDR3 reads CASSDWPGGANEKLFF. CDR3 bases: TGTGCCAGCAGTGATTGGCCGGGGGGGGCTAATGAAAAACTGTTTTTT.

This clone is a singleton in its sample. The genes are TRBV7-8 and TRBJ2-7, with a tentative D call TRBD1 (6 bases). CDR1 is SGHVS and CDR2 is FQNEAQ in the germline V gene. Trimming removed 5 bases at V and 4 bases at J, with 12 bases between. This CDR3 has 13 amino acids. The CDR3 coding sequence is TGTGCCAGCAGCGTGATAGGGGGTTACGAGCAGTACTTC. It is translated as CASSVIGGYEQYF. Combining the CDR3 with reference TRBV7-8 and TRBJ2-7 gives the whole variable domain GAGVSQSPRYKVAKRGQDVALRCDPISGHVSLFWYQQALGQGPEFLTYFQNEAQLDKSGLPSDRFFAERPEGSVSTLKIQRTQQEDSAVYLCASSVIGGYEQYFGPGTRLTVT.

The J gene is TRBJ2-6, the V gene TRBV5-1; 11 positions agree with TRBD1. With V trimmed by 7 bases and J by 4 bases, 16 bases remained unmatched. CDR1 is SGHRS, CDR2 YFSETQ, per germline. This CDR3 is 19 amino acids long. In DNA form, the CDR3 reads TGCGCCAGCTCCGAGGACCGGGACAGGGGGATAATAGGGGCCAACGTCCTGACTTTC. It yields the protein CASSEDRDRGIIGANVLTF.

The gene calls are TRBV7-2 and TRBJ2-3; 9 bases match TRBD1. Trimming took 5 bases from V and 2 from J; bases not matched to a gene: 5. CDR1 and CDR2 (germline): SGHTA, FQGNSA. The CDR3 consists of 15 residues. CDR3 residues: CASSPGTGYTDTQYF. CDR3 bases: TGTGCCAGCAGCCCTGGGACAGGGTACACAGATACGCAGTATTTT.

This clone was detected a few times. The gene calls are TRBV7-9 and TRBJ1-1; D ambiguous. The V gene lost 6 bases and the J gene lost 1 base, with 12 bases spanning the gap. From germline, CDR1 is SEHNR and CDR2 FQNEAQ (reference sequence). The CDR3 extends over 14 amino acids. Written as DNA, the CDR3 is TGTGCCAGCAGTCTCGAGATTTGGAACACTGAAGCTTTCTTT. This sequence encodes CASSLEIWNTEAFF.

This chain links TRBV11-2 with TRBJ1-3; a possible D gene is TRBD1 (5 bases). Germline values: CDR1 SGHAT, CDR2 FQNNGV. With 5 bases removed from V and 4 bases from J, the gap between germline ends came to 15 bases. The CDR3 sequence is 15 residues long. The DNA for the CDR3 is TGTGCCAGCAGCCCGAACTTGGGGGGAGGAAACACCATATATTTT. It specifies CASSPNLGGGNTIYF.

For the CDR3, the DNA is TGTGCCAGCACCCCCGACAGGCCACCCTACGAGCAGTACTTC. It is translated as CASTPDRPPYEQYF. The chain uses TRBV6-2 or TRBV6-3 and TRBJ2-7; a weak D match, TRBD1 (6 bases). The CDR3 has 14 residues. Trimming took off 7 bases at V and 2 bases at J, with 15 bases between the two ends. CDR1 is MNHEY and CDR2 is SVGEGT in the germline V gene.

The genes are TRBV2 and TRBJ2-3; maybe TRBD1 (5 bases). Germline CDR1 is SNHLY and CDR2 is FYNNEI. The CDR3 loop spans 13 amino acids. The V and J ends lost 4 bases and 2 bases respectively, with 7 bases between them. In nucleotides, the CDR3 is TGTGCCAGCAGTGCGGACAACACAGATACGCAGTATTTT. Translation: CASSADNTDTQYF.

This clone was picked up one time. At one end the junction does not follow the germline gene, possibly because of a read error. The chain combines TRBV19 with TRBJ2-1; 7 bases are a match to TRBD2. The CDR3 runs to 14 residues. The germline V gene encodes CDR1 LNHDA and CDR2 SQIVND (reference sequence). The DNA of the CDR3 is TGTGCCAGTAGTCCCGGACTAGTTTACACTGAGCAGTTCTTC. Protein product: CASSPGLVYTEQFF.

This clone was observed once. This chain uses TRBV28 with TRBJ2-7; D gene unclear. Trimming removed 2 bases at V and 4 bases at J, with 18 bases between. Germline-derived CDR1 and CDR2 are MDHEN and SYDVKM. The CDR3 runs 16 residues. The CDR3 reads CASSLPNLVFGYEQYF. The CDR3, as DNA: TGTGCCAGCAGTTTACCCAATCTAGTCTTTGGGTACGAGCAGTACTTC.

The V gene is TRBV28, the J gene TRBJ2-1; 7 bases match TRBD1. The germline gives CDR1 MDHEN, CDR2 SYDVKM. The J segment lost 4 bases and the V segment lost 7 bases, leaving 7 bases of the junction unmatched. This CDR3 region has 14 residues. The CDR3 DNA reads TGTGCCAGCATCCCGGGACAGACTTACAATGAGCAGTTCTTC. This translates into CASIPGQTYNEQFF.

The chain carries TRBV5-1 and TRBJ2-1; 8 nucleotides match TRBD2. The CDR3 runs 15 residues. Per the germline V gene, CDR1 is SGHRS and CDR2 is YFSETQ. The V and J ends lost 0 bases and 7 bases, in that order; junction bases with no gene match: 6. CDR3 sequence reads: CASSLVAGGGNEQFF. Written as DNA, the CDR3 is TGCGCCAGCAGCTTGGTGGCGGGAGGAGGGAATGAGCAGTTCTTC.

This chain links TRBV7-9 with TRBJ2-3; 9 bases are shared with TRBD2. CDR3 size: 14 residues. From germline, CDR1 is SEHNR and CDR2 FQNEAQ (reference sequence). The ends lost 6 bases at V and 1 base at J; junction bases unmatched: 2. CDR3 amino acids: CASSRTSGTDTQYF. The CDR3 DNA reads TGTGCCAGCAGTCGGACTAGCGGCACAGATACGCAGTATTTT.

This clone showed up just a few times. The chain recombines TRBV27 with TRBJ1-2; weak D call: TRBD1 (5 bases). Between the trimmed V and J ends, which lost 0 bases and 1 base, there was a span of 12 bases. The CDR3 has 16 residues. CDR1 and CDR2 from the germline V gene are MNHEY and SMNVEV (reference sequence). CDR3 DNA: TGTGCCAGCAGTTTATCGCGTGGCAGGGTTAACTATGGCTACACCTTC. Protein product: CASSLSRGRVNYGYTF.

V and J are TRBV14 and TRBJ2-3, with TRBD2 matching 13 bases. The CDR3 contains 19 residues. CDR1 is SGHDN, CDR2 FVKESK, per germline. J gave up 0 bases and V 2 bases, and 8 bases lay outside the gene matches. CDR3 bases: TGTGCCAGCAGCCAAAGTTCGACTAGCGGGAGGACTAGCACAGATACGCAGTATTTT. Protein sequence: CASSQSSTSGRTSTDTQYF.

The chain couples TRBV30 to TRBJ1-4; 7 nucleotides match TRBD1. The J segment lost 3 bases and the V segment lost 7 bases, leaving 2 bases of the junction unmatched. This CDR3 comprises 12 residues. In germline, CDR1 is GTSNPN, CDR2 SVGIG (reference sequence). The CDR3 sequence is CAYRGPNEKLFF. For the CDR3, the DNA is TGTGCCTACAGGGGCCCTAATGAAAAACTGTTTTTT.

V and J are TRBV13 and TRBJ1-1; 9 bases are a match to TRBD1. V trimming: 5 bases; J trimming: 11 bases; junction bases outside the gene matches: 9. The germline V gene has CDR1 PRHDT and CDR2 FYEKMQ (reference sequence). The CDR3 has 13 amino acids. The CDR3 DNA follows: TGTGCCAGCAGCCTGGGACAGGGTTTGTGGGCTTTCTTT. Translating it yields CASSLGQGLWAFF.

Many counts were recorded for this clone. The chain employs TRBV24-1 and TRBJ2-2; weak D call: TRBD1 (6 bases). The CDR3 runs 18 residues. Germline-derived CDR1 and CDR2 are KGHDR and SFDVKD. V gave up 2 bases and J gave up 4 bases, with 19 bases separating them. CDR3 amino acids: CATSDSQGTQWGTGELFF. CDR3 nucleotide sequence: TGTGCCACCAGTGATTCACAGGGAACCCAATGGGGCACCGGGGAGCTGTTTTTT.

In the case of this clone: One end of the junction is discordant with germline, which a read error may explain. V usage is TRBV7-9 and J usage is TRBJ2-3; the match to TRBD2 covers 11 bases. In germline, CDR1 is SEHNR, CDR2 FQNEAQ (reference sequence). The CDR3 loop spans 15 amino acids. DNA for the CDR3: TGTGCCAGCAGCGTAGCGGGAGGGTCTTCAGATACGCAGTATTTT. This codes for CASSVAGGSSDTQYF.

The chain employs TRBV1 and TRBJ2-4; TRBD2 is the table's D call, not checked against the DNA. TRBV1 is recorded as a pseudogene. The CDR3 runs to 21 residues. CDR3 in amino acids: CTSSQELRWASGKGAKNIQYF. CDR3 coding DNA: TGCACCAGCAGCCAAGAGTTACGTTGGGCTAGCGGGAAGGGGGCCAAAAACATTCAGTACTTC.